A selection of T cell receptor beta chains follows, all from one sample in a study of CD4 T cells in relation to SARS-CoV-2 and coronaviruses. Their antigen targets remain unknown. The method was immunoSEQ multiplex PCR; TCRdb's version includes in-frame clones alone and lacks a portion of them. This sample has tens of thousands of clones, with 75% found just once. Material: CD4+ T cells from PBMCs, cultured in vitro. These receptors came from a human donor in good health. Each CDR3 is given with its conserved first and last residue. The D gene is left open where the match is weak. Expanded clones get a size class; other rows say once, few or many, or leave the size out.

-	TRBV29-1	TRBJ1-3	-	CSVDSSGSGNTIYF	TGCAGCGTTGATAGTTCGGGCTCTGGAAACACCATATATTTT
few	TRBV7-9	TRBJ1-1	-	CASSFVRSTVMNTEAFF	TGTGCCAGCAGCTTCGTTCGGTCTACGGTTATGAACACTGAAGCTTTCTTT
-	TRBV3-1/TRBV3-2	TRBJ1-1	-	CASSIFGEGTNTEAFF	TGTGCCAGCAGCATCTTTGGGGAGGGCACGAACACTGAAGCTTTCTTT
-	TRBV29-1	TRBJ2-3	-	CSVEDQGLDTQYF	TGCAGCGTTGAAGATCAGGGGCTCGATACGCAGTATTTT
-	TRBV3-1/TRBV3-2	TRBJ2-1	TRBD2	CASSQVPSGGAGEQFF	TGTGCCAGCAGCCAAGTTCCCAGCGGGGGGGCGGGTGAGCAGTTCTTC
-	TRBV29-1	TRBJ2-5	-	CSVEHGETQYF	TGCAGCGTTGAACATGGGGAGACCCAGTACTTC
-	TRBV5-4	TRBJ2-3	TRBD2	CASSSEPGRGYTQYF	TGTGCCAGCAGCTCGGAGCCTGGGAGGGGATATACGCAGTATTTT
few	TRBV7-9	TRBJ2-3	TRBD1	CASSPRTGGATDTQYF	TGTGCCAGCAGCCCAAGGACAGGGGGGGCCACAGATACGCAGTATTTT
few	TRBV12-3/TRBV12-4	TRBJ1-1	-	CASSSLTHTEAFF	TGTGCCAGCAGTTCACTAACCCACACTGAAGCTTTCTTT
-	TRBV7-8	TRBJ2-3	TRBD2	CASSVTSSDTQYF	TGTGCCAGCAGCGTGACTAGCAGCGATACGCAGTATTTT
once	TRBV5-5	TRBJ2-7	-	CASSLVLGHSYEQYF	TGTGCCAGCAGCTTGGTTTTGGGACACTCCTACGAGCAGTACTTC
-	TRBV18	TRBJ1-1	-	CASSPPRGVQGAWNTEAFF	TGTGCCAGCTCACCACCCAGGGGTGTACAGGGTGCATGGAACACTGAAGCTTTCTTT
-	TRBV14	TRBJ1-1	-	CASSQGQKFTEAFF	TGTGCCAGCAGCCAAGGACAGAAGTTCACTGAAGCTTTCTTT
-	TRBV9	TRBJ2-2	-	CASSVATGWTGELFF	TGTGCCAGCAGCGTAGCTACGGGGTGGACCGGGGAGCTGTTTTTT